Reported below is one TCR beta chain. Its cognate antigen is unknown. The sample belongs to a study of T cell responses to AZD1222 COVID-19 vaccine. Whole-study findings and limits: The study found Spike-specific TCR breadth and depth rose after two AZD1222 doses.

The V gene's germline CDR1 is SGHTA and CDR2 FQGNSA. CDR3 length: 15 amino acids. Deletions cut 6 bases from V and 3 bases from J, with 15 bases between. Assay: immunoSEQ multiplex PCR; the TCRdb copy retains only in-frame clones and omits some. The top ten clones hold less than 4.5% of a sample with 120,000 or so clones, roughly 88% of them seen once. The receptor was isolated from an adult in good health. The rearrangement links TRBV7-2 to TRBJ1-5; a possible D gene is TRBD1 (5 bases). Sequences were derived from peripheral blood, sampled on day 0 of MenACWY control vaccination. This chain's CDR3 is CASSPAQGTNQPQHF. The CDR3 DNA sequence: TGTGCCAGCAGTCCTGCCCAGGGAACCAATCAGCCCCAGCATTTT. The entire variable domain, with the rest obtained from reference TRBV7-2 and TRBJ1-5, is as follows: GAGVSQSPSNKVTEKGKDVELRCDPISGHTALYWYRQSLGQGLEFLIYFQGNSAPDKSGLPSDRFSAERTGGSVSTLTIQRTQQEDSAVYLCASSPAQGTNQPQHFGDGTRLSIL.